This is a list of T cell receptor beta chains from one sample in a study of T-cell memory formation after mild COVID-19. TCRdb ran MiXCR on the 5' RACE reads and lists one entry per CDR3 protein. The sample comprises over 120,000 distinct CDR3 sequences, around 25% of which are singletons, and approximately 24% rests with the top ten. Sequenced input: PBMCs or a T cell subset sorted from them (not recorded which). The receptor source for this set is an adult woman who had mild COVID-19 (a few samples of this study predate the infection). Cell type and time point are not known. CDR3s include the opening cysteine and the closing phenylalanine or tryptophan. D genes are given only for firm matches. Clone size is shown for a subset of rows, as once, few, many or a class of expanded clone.

V,size,J,D,CDR3,DNA
TRBV9,NA,TRBJ2-7,NA,CASRGADSYEQYF,TGTGCCAGCAGGGGGGCAGACTCCTACGAGCAGTACTTC
TRBV5-1,NA,TRBJ1-5,NA,CASSLWAGGNQPQHF,TGCGCCAGCAGCTTGTGGGCAGGGGGCAATCAGCCCCAGCATTTT
TRBV19,once,TRBJ1-1,TRBD1,CASTKTGASEAFF,TGTGCCAGTACTAAGACAGGGGCGTCTGAAGCTTTCTTT
TRBV5-4,NA,TRBJ2-7,TRBD2,CASSWTSGTEQYF,TGTGCCAGCAGTTGGACTAGCGGGACCGAGCAGTACTTC
TRBV9,NA,TRBJ2-7,TRBD1,CASSVAAGTGAYEQYF,TGTGCCAGCAGCGTAGCGGCGGGGACAGGGGCCTACGAGCAGTACTTC
TRBV6-2/TRBV6-3,NA,TRBJ2-3,NA,CASSFRDRDGTDTQYF,TGTGCCAGCAGTTTTCGAGACCGGGACGGCACAGATACGCAGTATTTT
TRBV4-1,NA,TRBJ2-7,NA,CASRGQNTYEQYF,TGCGCCAGCAGGGGCCAGAACACCTACGAGCAGTACTTC
TRBV29-1,NA,TRBJ2-3,TRBD1,CSVGQGFESTDTQYF,TGCAGCGTTGGACAGGGCTTCGAATCAACAGATACGCAGTATTTT
TRBV10-2,few,TRBJ2-6,TRBD1,CASRLPGQGTSGANVLTF,TGCGCCAGCAGACTTCCCGGACAGGGAACCTCTGGGGCCAACGTCCTGACTTTC
TRBV29-1,few,TRBJ2-6,TRBD1,CSVVEGASGANVLTF,TGCAGCGTTGTAGAGGGGGCCTCTGGGGCCAACGTCCTGACTTTC
TRBV10-3,NA,TRBJ2-5,TRBD1,CAISGTGQETQYF,TGTGCCATCAGTGGGACAGGGCAAGAGACCCAGTACTTC
TRBV7-9,NA,TRBJ2-7,NA,CASSFGAGIRNEQYF,TGTGCCAGCAGCTTTGGGGCAGGGATTCGCAACGAGCAGTACTTC
TRBV21-1,NA,TRBJ2-1,NA,CASSKRVFYNEQFF,TGTGCCAGCAGCAAACGGGTATTCTACAATGAGCAGTTCTTC
TRBV12-3/TRBV12-4,NA,TRBJ2-3,NA,CASSFLDTQYF,TGTGCCAGCAGTTTTTTAGATACGCAGTATTTT
TRBV11-2,NA,TRBJ2-5,NA,CASSEGLGGSRETQYF,TGTGCCAGCAGCGAAGGTCTCGGGGGATCCCGGGAGACCCAGTACTTC
TRBV7-9,few,TRBJ2-5,NA,CASSLRLEGPRGTQYF,TGTGCCAGCAGCCTTCGGCTCGAGGGGCCAAGGGGGACCCAGTACTTC
TRBV29-1,few,TRBJ2-1,TRBD1,CSVEGGDSWTYNEQFF,TGCAGCGTTGAAGGAGGGGACAGCTGGACCTACAATGAGCAGTTCTTC
TRBV7-6,NA,TRBJ1-2,NA,CASSLGFGIAGYTF,TGTGCCAGCAGCCTGGGGTTCGGGATCGCTGGCTACACCTTC
TRBV27,NA,TRBJ2-2,NA,CASNHGGPPGELFF,TGTGCCAGCAACCACGGGGGACCCCCCGGGGAGCTGTTTTTT
TRBV7-9,NA,TRBJ2-7,NA,CASSLARTPYEQYF,TGTGCCAGCAGCTTAGCTCGGACCCCATACGAGCAGTACTTC
TRBV6-2/TRBV6-3,NA,TRBJ1-2,NA,CASSYTDYGYTF,TGTGCCAGCAGTTACACAGACTATGGCTACACCTTC
TRBV4-2,NA,TRBJ1-5,NA,CASSQAEGENQPQHF,TGTGCCAGCAGCCAAGCGGAGGGAGAAAATCAGCCCCAGCATTTT
TRBV6-5,NA,TRBJ1-6,NA,CASSYHRDTGLHF,TGTGCCAGCAGTTACCACCGGGACACCGGCCTCCACTTT
TRBV29-1,NA,TRBJ1-4,NA,CSVALRDPNEKLFF,TGCAGCGTTGCCCTCAGGGACCCTAATGAAAAACTGTTTTTT
TRBV2,few,TRBJ2-1,TRBD2,CASSGDSSGTNEQFF,TGTGCCAGCAGTGGGGATAGTAGCGGGACCAATGAGCAGTTCTTC
TRBV12-3/TRBV12-4,NA,TRBJ2-7,TRBD1,CASSQTGTGDPEQYF,TGTGCCAGCAGCCAAACCGGGACAGGGGATCCCGAGCAGTACTTC
TRBV4-2,many,TRBJ2-7,NA,CASSLTPGGSEQYF,TGTGCCAGCAGCCTGACCCCGGGTGGAAGCGAGCAGTACTTC
TRBV20-1,few,TRBJ2-3,NA,CSAGNTLTDTQYF,TGCAGTGCTGGAAACACCCTCACAGATACGCAGTATTTT
TRBV29-1,few,TRBJ2-7,NA,CSFTGGAYEQYF,TGCAGCTTTACCGGTGGAGCCTACGAGCAGTACTTC
TRBV12-3/TRBV12-4,NA,TRBJ2-3,TRBD1,CASSLWDRDTDTQYF,TGTGCCAGCAGTTTATGGGACAGGGACACAGATACGCAGTATTTT
TRBV6-2/TRBV6-3,few,TRBJ2-2,TRBD2,CASSHSGMVGELFF,TGTGCCAGCAGCCATAGCGGGATGGTCGGGGAGCTGTTTTTT
TRBV12-3/TRBV12-4,few,TRBJ2-3,NA,CASSFLRARSVDTQYF,TGTGCCAGCAGCTTCTTGCGGGCCCGAAGCGTAGATACGCAGTATTTT
TRBV7-2,NA,TRBJ2-3,TRBD1,CASSLNRDRDTDTQYF,TGTGCCAGCAGCTTGAACCGGGACAGGGACACAGATACGCAGTATTTT
TRBV3-1,few,TRBJ1-1,TRBD1,CASSYLRDRTSNTEAFF,TGTGCCAGCAGCTATCTCCGGGACAGGACTTCGAACACTGAAGCTTTCTTT
TRBV7-9,NA,TRBJ2-3,NA,CASSSTPDRGQYF,TGTGCCAGCAGCTCCACCCCGGACCGGGGGCAGTATTTT
TRBV7-9,NA,TRBJ1-1,NA,CASSLGVSGLHPLVF,TGTGCCAGCAGCTTAGGGGTGTCGGGGCTACATCCCTTAGTATTT
TRBV4-2,few,TRBJ2-1,TRBD2,CASSQPPGGGQKPGQLYNEQFF,TGTGCCAGCAGCCAACCCCCGGGGGGGGGGCAGAAACCGGGACAACTCTACAATGAGCAGTTCTTC
TRBV12-3/TRBV12-4,few,TRBJ2-1,TRBD2,CASSMSQRGPYNEQFF,TGTGCCAGCAGTATGTCTCAGCGGGGGCCGTACAATGAGCAGTTCTTC
TRBV9,NA,TRBJ2-7,NA,CASSVEGDEQYF,TGTGCCAGCAGCGTAGAGGGTGACGAGCAGTACTTC
TRBV7-9,few,TRBJ2-1,TRBD2,CASSSGREGNEQFF,TGTGCCAGCAGCTCCGGGAGGGAAGGCAATGAGCAGTTCTTC
TRBV5-1,few,TRBJ2-7,TRBD2,CASSLVSGTSGEQYF,TGCGCCAGCAGCTTGGTTAGCGGAACTAGCGGAGAGCAGTACTTC
TRBV11-2,NA,TRBJ2-1,NA,CASSLPFEQFF,TGTGCCAGCAGCCTGCCCTTTGAGCAGTTCTTC
TRBV5-1,few,TRBJ2-2,NA,CASSFAQGGTGELFF,TGCGCCAGCAGCTTCGCACAGGGAGGGACCGGGGAGCTGTTTTTT
TRBV24-1,NA,TRBJ2-5,TRBD1,CATSEEGQGAGETQYF,TGTGCCACCAGTGAAGAGGGACAGGGGGCAGGGGAGACCCAGTACTTC
TRBV7-8,NA,TRBJ2-3,NA,CASSRGPPGPDTQYF,TGTGCCAGCAGCCGGGGCCCTCCGGGGCCAGATACGCAGTATTTT
TRBV7-9,NA,TRBJ2-7,NA,CASRTGTDPYEQYF,TGTGCCAGCAGAACCGGGACGGACCCCTACGAGCAGTACTTC
TRBV6-2/TRBV6-3,NA,TRBJ1-1,NA,CASSPRVGTTEAFF,TGTGCCAGCAGTCCCCGGGTCGGAACCACTGAAGCTTTCTTT
TRBV6-6,NA,TRBJ2-1,NA,CASSQDSQLWNEQFF,TGTGCCAGCAGCCAGGACTCCCAGCTCTGGAATGAGCAGTTCTTC
TRBV9,NA,TRBJ2-7,TRBD2,CASSVGTSGRSSYEQYF,TGTGCCAGCAGCGTAGGGACTAGCGGGCGCAGCTCCTACGAGCAGTACTTC
TRBV27,NA,TRBJ1-1,NA,CASGPGQGFLNTEAFF,TGTGCCAGCGGACCGGGACAAGGGTTCCTCAACACTGAAGCTTTCTTT
TRBV5-7,few,TRBJ1-2,NA,CASSFRRVPYGYTF,TGTGCCAGCAGCTTCCGCAGGGTCCCCTATGGCTACACCTTC
TRBV6-5,few,TRBJ2-5,NA,CASSYTPGLQETQYF,TGTGCCAGCAGTTACACCCCAGGACTTCAAGAGACCCAGTACTTC